The 16 T cell receptor beta chains given below trace back to one sample, sequenced in a study of T cell changes during pregnancy in multiple sclerosis (dated by TCRdb to 2018 to 2020). The library was obtained by the immunoSEQ multiplex PCR assay. TCRdb limited this immuneACCESS table to in-frame rearrangements with V and J called. A share of clones is missing; checked studies link under half to unresolved V genes, and the rest is unexplained. In this sample the table shows tens of thousands of clones, 85% to 90% of which occur a single time. The ten biggest clones cover around 0.58% of the sample. Sequencing was performed on CD4+ T cells from peripheral blood mononuclear cells, taken in the first trimester of pregnancy. The receptors derive from a female donor with multiple sclerosis, enrolled in a pregnancy study.

This clone has a single count. The chain links TRBV19 to TRBJ2-3, with D perhaps matching TRBD2 (6 bases). The CDR3 is 13 amino acids. Germline values: CDR1 LNHDA, CDR2 SQIVND (reference sequence). V was shortened by 7 bases and J by 1 base, with 9 bases between the two germline ends. The CDR3, as DNA: TGTGCCAGTACGGCGGGGCGCACAGATACGCAGTATTTT. It is translated as CASTAGRTDTQYF.

V and J are TRBV28 and TRBJ1-2; D possibly corresponds to TRBD1 (6 bases). Germline values: CDR1 MDHEN, CDR2 SYDVKM. V lost 1 base to trimming and J lost 7 bases, with 7 bases between them. CDR3 length: 12 residues. As DNA, the CDR3 is TGTGCCAGCAGTTTATTAGGGGGTGGCTACACCTTC. It encodes CASSLLGGGYTF.

J is TRBJ1-2 and V is TRBV9, with TRBD1 matching over 9 bases. V dropped 3 bases and J dropped 1; count of bases not matched to a gene: 4. CDR3 length: 15 residues. Looked up from germline, CDR1 is SGDLS and CDR2 is YYNGEE. This CDR3 reads CASSANRGRNYGYTF. The CDR3 DNA reads TGTGCCAGCAGCGCGAACAGGGGGCGTAACTATGGCTACACCTTC.

The gene calls are TRBV15 and TRBJ2-3; tentative D call: TRBD2 (6 bases). Germline CDR1 reads LNHNV; CDR2 reads YYDKDF (reference sequence). V dropped 5 bases and J dropped 4 bases, with 16 bases sitting between them. The CDR3 contains 15 residues. This chain's CDR3 is CATSARLGEADTQYF. CDR3 bases: TGTGCCACCAGCGCCCGACTAGGGGAGGCAGATACGCAGTATTTT.

This clone was detected only once. The chain joins TRBV2 to TRBJ1-5, with D possibly matching TRBD1 (5 bases). Germline CDR1 is SNHLY and CDR2 is FYNNEI. CDR3 length: 15 residues. With 4 bases removed from V and 6 bases from J, the gap between germline ends came to 16 bases. CDR3 in amino acids: CASSGRRGEAQPQHF. Here the CDR3 DNA reads TGTGCCAGCAGTGGTAGAAGGGGTGAGGCTCAGCCCCAGCATTTT.

This sequence joins TRBV13 and TRBJ1-4; D not certain. V lost 5 bases, J lost 6 bases, and 16 bases lay in between. The V gene's germline CDR1 is PRHDT and CDR2 FYEKMQ (reference sequence). This CDR3 is 15 amino acids long. CDR3 sequence: CASSTTPQRDEKLFF. The CDR3 DNA reads as TGTGCCAGCAGCACCACTCCTCAACGGGATGAAAAACTGTTTTTT.

The gene calls are TRBV7-3 and TRBJ2-1, with 14 bases fitting TRBD2. The germline V gene encodes CDR1 SGHTA and CDR2 FQGTGA. J gave up 6 bases and V 5 bases, and 3 bases lay outside the gene matches. The CDR3 spans 15 residues. The CDR3 region is CASSRGLAGVNEQFF. CDR3 coding DNA: TGTGCCAGCAGCCGGGGACTAGCGGGAGTCAATGAGCAGTTCTTC.

This clone has only a few counts. The V and J genes are TRBV25-1 and TRBJ2-1; D unresolved. V was clipped by 2 bases and J by 8 bases, with 4 bases between them. The CDR3 runs to 11 residues. Germline CDR1 reads MGHDK; CDR2 reads SYGVNS. The CDR3 DNA sequence: TGTGCCAGCAGTGAACTGTATGAGCAGTTCTTC. This encodes CASSELYEQFF. The full variable domain, rest sourced from reference TRBV25-1 and TRBJ2-1, is EADIYQTPRYLVIGTGKKITLECSQTMGHDKMYWYQQDPGMELHLIHYSYGVNSTEKGDLSSESTVSRIRTEHFPLTLESARPSHTSQYLCASSELYEQFFGPGTRLTVL.

The chain has TRBV7-8 and TRBJ1-1; perhaps TRBD1 as D (5 bases). Trimming cost V 1 base and J 2 bases, with 17 bases left between them. The CDR3 sequence is 17 residues long. Germline lookup yields CDR1 SGHVS and CDR2 FQNEAQ. This chain's CDR3 is CASSLGFRGPLNTEAFF. Written as DNA, the CDR3 is TGTGCCAGCAGCTTAGGTTTTAGGGGCCCGCTAAACACTGAAGCTTTCTTT.

V and J are TRBV28 and TRBJ2-1, with 7 bases matching TRBD1. Germline V gives CDR1 MDHEN, CDR2 SYDVKM. V shed 6 bases, J shed 6 bases, and the junction held 11 bases outside the gene matches. There are 15 residues in the CDR3. The CDR3 loop reads CASSPLEGAFNEQFF. The DNA for the CDR3 is TGTGCCAGCAGCCCCCTTGAGGGGGCATTCAATGAGCAGTTCTTC.

This rearrangement joins TRBV7-8 to TRBJ1-5; 7 positions agree with TRBD1. After removal of 1 base from V and 3 bases from J, the junction contained 3 bases not matched to a gene. Germline lookup yields CDR1 SGHVS and CDR2 FQNEAQ. This CDR3 region has 15 residues. The CDR3 reads CASSLEGQVNQPQHF. In DNA, the CDR3 is TGTGCCAGCAGCTTAGAAGGACAGGTCAATCAGCCCCAGCATTTT.

The chain combines TRBV19 with TRBJ1-3; no clear D. CDR1 and CDR2 (germline): LNHDA, SQIVND (reference sequence). The CDR3 covers 14 residues. The germline V and J ends were trimmed by 7 bases and 4 bases, with 14 bases remaining between them. CDR3 nucleotides: TGTGCCAGTACCGTAATTGGGCAAGGAAACACCATATATTTT. As protein: CASTVIGQGNTIYF. The complete variable domain, with remaining parts taken from reference TRBV19 and TRBJ1-3, reads DGGITQSPKYLFRKEGQNVTLSCEQNLNHDAMYWYRQDPGQGLRLIYYSQIVNDFQKGDIAEGYSVSREKKESFPLTVTSAQKNPTAFYLCASTVIGQGNTIYFGEGSWLTVV.

The genes are TRBV4-1 and TRBJ1-5, with D perhaps TRBD1 (5 bases). Trimming removed 4 bases at V and 2 bases at J, with 12 bases between. Germline CDR1 reads MGHRA; CDR2 reads YSYEKL. This CDR3 region has 15 residues. CDR3 in amino acids: CASSPEPGGNQPQHF. The CDR3 DNA sequence: TGCGCCAGCAGCCCCGAGCCGGGGGGCAATCAGCCCCAGCATTTT.

This sequence joins TRBV4-1 and TRBJ2-7; D gene ambiguous. Germline loops: CDR1 MGHRA, CDR2 YSYEKL. The CDR3 covers 14 residues. CDR3 residues: CAHRRRPSSYEQYF. CDR3 nucleotide sequence: TGCGCGCATCGCAGGCGACCAAGCTCCTACGAGCAGTACTTC.

The rearrangement joins TRBV30 to TRBJ1-2, with TRBD1 as a possible D gene (6 bases). Germline loops: CDR1 GTSNPN, CDR2 SVGIG (reference sequence). This CDR3 spans 15 amino acids. The germline V and J ends were trimmed by 1 base and 0 bases, with 12 bases remaining between them. This CDR3 reads CAWSDRAKANYGYTF. In DNA form, the CDR3 reads TGTGCCTGGAGTGACAGGGCGAAAGCTAACTATGGCTACACCTTC.

The J gene is TRBJ2-3, the V gene TRBV4-3; D possibly corresponds to TRBD2 (5 bases). There are 13 residues in the CDR3. The V end was cut by 6 bases, the J end by 4 bases, with 11 bases between. CDR1 and CDR2 (germline): LGHNA, YSLEER. The CDR3 reads CASSQRAADTQYF. As DNA, the CDR3 is TGCGCCAGCAGTCAGAGGGCGGCAGATACGCAGTATTTT.